Listed below are T cell receptor beta chains from one sample, sequenced in a study of CD4 T cells in relation to SARS-CoV-2 and coronaviruses. Their antigen targets remain unknown. Sequenced by immunoSEQ multiplex PCR; TCRdb stores in-frame clones only, minus some. The sample has 31,000 or so clones, around 72% seen once. The source material was CD4+ T cells from PBMCs, cultured in vitro. The receptors here all came from a human donor in good health. CDR3s include the opening cysteine and the closing phenylalanine or tryptophan. Fields, in order: J gene, clone size, V gene, D gene, CDR3 protein, CDR3 DNA. The D gene is left open where the match is weak. Clone size appears in some rows only: once, few, many, or a class for an expanded clone.

TRBJ1-3 | . | TRBV7-9 | . | CASSIKQDSGNTIYF | TGTGCCAGCAGCATCAAACAGGACTCTGGAAACACCATATATTTT
TRBJ1-5 | . | TRBV10-3 | . | CAIGGGDNQPQHF | TGTGCCATCGGGGGGGGAGACAATCAGCCCCAGCATTTT
TRBJ2-1 | . | TRBV5-4 | . | CASSRGLGGYNEQFF | TGTGCCAGCAGCAGGGGACTGGGGGGTTACAATGAGCAGTTCTTC
TRBJ1-2 | . | TRBV27 | TRBD1 | CASSLLSGQGLEYGYTF | TGTGCCAGCAGTTTATTGTCGGGACAGGGGCTTGAGTATGGCTACACCTTC
TRBJ1-2 | . | TRBV10-3 | . | CAISESPLRSYGYTF | TGTGCCATCAGTGAATCGCCTCTTAGGAGCTATGGCTACACCTTC
TRBJ1-1 | . | TRBV6-5 | TRBD1 | CASSPGQANTEAFF | TGTGCCAGCAGCCCGGGACAGGCGAACACTGAAGCTTTCTTT
TRBJ2-7 | . | TRBV2 | TRBD2 | CASGRTSGSPHEQYF | TGTGCCAGCGGTCGGACTAGCGGGAGTCCCCACGAGCAGTACTTC
TRBJ2-2 | . | TRBV11-2 | . | CASSPLRGFGGELFF | TGTGCCAGCAGCCCATTGAGGGGGTTTGGCGGGGAGCTGTTTTTT
TRBJ2-5 | . | TRBV29-1 | TRBD1 | CSVARQGQETQYF | TGCAGCGTTGCCAGACAGGGCCAAGAGACCCAGTACTTC
TRBJ1-1 | . | TRBV10-3 | . | CAITGGVNTEAFF | TGTGCCATCACCGGCGGGGTTAACACTGAAGCTTTCTTT
TRBJ2-3 | few | TRBV5-4 | . | CASSLDTQYF | TGTGCCAGCAGCTTAGATACGCAGTATTTT
TRBJ2-1 | . | TRBV19 | TRBD2 | CASSTLLTSGNNEQFF | TGTGCCAGTAGTACCCTCCTGACTAGCGGCAACAATGAGCAGTTCTTC
TRBJ2-1 | . | TRBV3-1/TRBV3-2 | . | CASSQVGLGIEQFF | TGTGCCAGCAGCCAGGTAGGCCTAGGGATTGAGCAGTTCTTC
TRBJ1-4 | . | TRBV5-1 | TRBD1 | CASSLEGTGMANEKLFF | TGCGCCAGCAGCTTAGAGGGGACAGGGATGGCTAATGAAAAACTGTTTTTT
TRBJ2-3 | . | TRBV6-5 | . | CASRLGDPGDTQYF | TGTGCCAGCAGGCTGGGCGACCCGGGAGATACGCAGTATTTT
TRBJ1-1 | . | TRBV3-1/TRBV3-2 | . | CASSRGLFTEAFF | TGTGCCAGCAGCAGGGGGTTGTTCACTGAAGCTTTCTTT
TRBJ1-2 | once | TRBV5-4 | . | CASRPLGDPYGYTF | TGTGCCAGCAGACCCCTCGGGGATCCCTATGGCTACACCTTC
TRBJ2-1 | few | TRBV7-3 | . | CASSLGRDYEQFF | TGTGCCAGCAGCTTGGGCAGGGATTATGAGCAGTTCTTC
TRBJ2-1 | . | TRBV9 | TRBD2 | CASSVTSVSEQFF | TGTGCCAGCAGCGTTACTAGCGTTAGTGAGCAGTTCTTC
TRBJ2-2 | . | TRBV7-2 | . | CASSLQGGNTGELFF | TGTGCCAGCAGCTTACAGGGAGGAAACACCGGGGAGCTGTTTTTT
TRBJ1-5 | few | TRBV2 | . | CASSDAGKPQHF | TGTGCCAGCAGTGACGCGGGTAAGCCCCAGCATTTT
TRBJ2-3 | . | TRBV3-1/TRBV3-2 | . | CASSPSNSRSDTQYF | TGTGCCAGCAGCCCCAGTAATAGCAGGTCAGATACGCAGTATTTT
TRBJ2-5 | . | TRBV5-1 | . | CASSPLQETQYF | TGCGCCAGCAGCCCTCTCCAAGAGACCCAGTACTTC
TRBJ2-3 | . | TRBV7-9 | TRBD1 | CASSAGTGRTDTQYF | TGTGCCAGCAGCGCGGGGACAGGGAGGACAGATACGCAGTATTTT
TRBJ2-1 | . | TRBV6-2/TRBV6-3 | . | CASSYSGARNNEQFF | TGTGCCAGCAGTTACTCTGGGGCGAGGAACAATGAGCAGTTCTTC
TRBJ2-5 | . | TRBV3-1/TRBV3-2 | TRBD1 | CASSQGTGGETQYF | TGTGCCAGCAGCCAAGGGACAGGTGGGGAGACCCAGTACTTC
TRBJ2-3 | . | TRBV3-1/TRBV3-2 | . | CASSQVSPKGRRTDTQYF | TGTGCCAGCAGCCAAGTTAGTCCAAAGGGGCGGAGGACAGATACGCAGTATTTT
TRBJ1-6 | . | TRBV4-2 | TRBD1 | CASSRPGQGSSPLHF | TGTGCCAGCAGCCGGCCGGGACAGGGGAGTTCACCCCTCCACTTT
TRBJ2-5 | . | TRBV7-9 | . | CASSLVGTWYQETQYF | TGTGCCAGCAGCTTAGTGGGGACATGGTACCAAGAGACCCAGTACTTC
TRBJ1-5 | . | TRBV10-3 | TRBD1 | CATTGGGDQPQHF | TGTGCCACCACAGGGGGTGGGGATCAGCCCCAGCATTTT
TRBJ2-3 | . | TRBV11-2 | TRBD2 | CASSLAVSGNADTQYF | TGTGCCAGCAGCTTAGCAGTTAGCGGGAACGCAGATACGCAGTATTTT
TRBJ1-6 | . | TRBV21-1 | . | CASGLNNSPLHF | TGTGCCAGCGGACTCAATAATTCACCCCTCCACTTT
TRBJ1-1 | . | TRBV6-2/TRBV6-3 | TRBD1 | CASSYVRGSAFF | TGTGCCAGCAGTTACGTCAGGGGGAGCGCTTTCTTT